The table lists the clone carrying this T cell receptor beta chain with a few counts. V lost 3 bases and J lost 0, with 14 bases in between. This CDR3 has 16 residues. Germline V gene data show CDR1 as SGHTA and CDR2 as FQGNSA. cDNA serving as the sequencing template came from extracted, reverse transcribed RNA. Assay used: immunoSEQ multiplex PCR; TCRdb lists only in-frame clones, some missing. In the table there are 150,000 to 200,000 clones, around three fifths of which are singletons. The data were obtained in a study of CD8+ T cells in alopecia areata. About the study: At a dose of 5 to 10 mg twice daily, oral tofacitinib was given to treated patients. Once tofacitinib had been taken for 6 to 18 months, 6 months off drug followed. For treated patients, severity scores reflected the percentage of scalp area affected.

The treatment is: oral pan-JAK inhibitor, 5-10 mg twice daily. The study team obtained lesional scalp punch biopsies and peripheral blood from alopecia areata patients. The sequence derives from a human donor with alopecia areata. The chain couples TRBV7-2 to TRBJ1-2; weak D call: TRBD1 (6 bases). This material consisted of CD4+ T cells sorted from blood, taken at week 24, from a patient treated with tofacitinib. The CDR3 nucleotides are TGTGCCAGCAGCTTCAGGGGAGGGAACTCTAACTATGGCTACACCTTC. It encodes CASSFRGGNSNYGYTF.